This T cell receptor (beta chain) was documented in a study of shared clonotypes between healthy human individuals. Study details: Donors consisted of two women and a few men between 18 and 49. Study-wide results and limits: Only blood samples were collected, and tissue repertoires likely differ.

A note on this clone: Antigen: not known. The same CDR3 arises from other DNA sequences in this sample as well.

The data were produced by immunoSEQ multiplex PCR, yet TCRdb's version contains in-frame clones alone and is incomplete. Of 2,500,000 or so clones listed, less than 95% are singletons. Sequenced input: naive CD4+ T cells from PBMCs. Subset here: CD45RA+ positively selected. The clonotype originates from a young man in good health. Some clones in this sample may be carry-over from other donors' samples.

The CDR3 sequence: CASSPRSGANVLTF. DNA for the CDR3: TGCGCCAGCAGCCCCCGCTCTGGGGCCAACGTCCTGACTTTC. The rearrangement joins TRBV5-1 to TRBJ2-6; D is undetermined. V dropped 4 bases and J dropped 0 bases, with 5 bases sitting between them. The CDR3 has 14 residues. Germline CDR1 reads SGHRS; CDR2 reads YFSETQ.